The 4 T cell receptor beta chains reported below all come from one sample, sequenced in a study of blood T cell repertoires in COVID-19. Only in-frame clones appear in the TCRdb table, and some are missing; sequencing was by immunoSEQ multiplex PCR. The sample has around 160,000 clones; 80% to 85% are singletons. Sequences were obtained from peripheral blood. These TCRs come from a human donor in a cohort sampled during active COVID-19.

Here the CDR3 reads CASAGELEEQFF. Here the CDR3 DNA reads TGTGCCAGCGCCGGAGAGTTAGAGGAGCAGTTCTTC. The chain joins TRBV28 to TRBJ2-1; D call uncertain. This CDR3 region has 12 residues. V was pared by 8 bases and J by 10 bases, with 15 bases between. In germline, CDR1 is MDHEN, CDR2 SYDVKM. Together with reference TRBV28 and TRBJ2-1, the CDR3 gives the full variable domain: DVKVTQSSRYLVKRTGEKVFLECVQDMDHENMFWYRQDPGLGLRLIYFSYDVKMKEKGDIPEGYSVSREKKERFSLILESASTNQTSMYLCASAGELEEQFFGPGTRLTVL.

The V and J genes are TRBV2 and TRBJ1-2; possibly TRBD1 for D (6 bases). CDR3 size: 13 residues. Germline loops: CDR1 SNHLY, CDR2 FYNNEI. V was trimmed by 0 bases and J by 7 bases, leaving 9 bases between them. The CDR3 reads CASSEASRGGYTF. In nucleotides, the CDR3 is TGTGCCAGCAGTGAAGCGAGCAGGGGTGGCTACACCTTC. Full variable domain (outside the CDR3, taken from reference TRBV2 and TRBJ1-2): EPEVTQTPSHQVTQMGQEVILRCVPISNHLYFYWYRQILGQKVEFLVSFYNNEISEKSEIFDDQFSVERPDGSNFTLKIRSTKLEDSAMYFCASSEASRGGYTFGSGTRLTVV.

This rearrangement joins TRBV2 to TRBJ2-3, with D perhaps matching TRBD2 (6 bases). CDR3 length: 14 amino acids. Per the germline V gene, CDR1 is SNHLY and CDR2 is FYNNEI. V dropped 5 bases and J dropped 0 bases, with 9 bases sitting between them. The CDR3 here is CASSPGLSTDTQYF. Here the CDR3 DNA reads TGTGCCAGCAGTCCGGGACTCAGCACAGATACGCAGTATTTT.

The chain has TRBV24-1 and TRBJ2-5; 10 bases match TRBD1. CDR1 and CDR2 (germline): KGHDR, SFDVKD. This CDR3 comprises 15 residues. J gave up 5 bases and V 3 bases, and 5 bases lay outside the gene matches. CDR3 sequence: CATSDGTGVKETQYF. Written as DNA, the CDR3 is TGTGCCACCAGTGATGGGACAGGGGTGAAGGAGACCCAGTACTTC.